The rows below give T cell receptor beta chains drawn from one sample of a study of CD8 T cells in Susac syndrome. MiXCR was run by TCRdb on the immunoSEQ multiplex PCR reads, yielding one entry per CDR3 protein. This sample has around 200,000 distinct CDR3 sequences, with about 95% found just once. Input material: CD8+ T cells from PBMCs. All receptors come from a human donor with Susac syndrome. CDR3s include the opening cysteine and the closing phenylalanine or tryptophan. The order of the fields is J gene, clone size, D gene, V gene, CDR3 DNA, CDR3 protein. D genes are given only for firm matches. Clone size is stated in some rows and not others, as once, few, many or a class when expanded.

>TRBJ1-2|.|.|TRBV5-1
TGCGCCAGCAGCTACGGAGGGTCATCCTATGGCTACACCTTC
CASSYGGSSYGYTF
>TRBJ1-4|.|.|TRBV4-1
TGCGCCAGCAGGCTCGAAATACAATCGGGAGAAAAACTGTTTTTT
CASRLEIQSGEKLFF
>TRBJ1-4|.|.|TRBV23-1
TGCGCCAGCGGTCCCGAAAAACTGTTTTTT
CASGPEKLFF
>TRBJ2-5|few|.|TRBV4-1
TGCGCCAGCAGCCAGACAGCCGGGGAGACCCAGTACTTC
CASSQTAGETQYF
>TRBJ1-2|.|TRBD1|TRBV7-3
TGTGCCAGCAGCTTAACCCCCGGAACAGGGGTAGGCTACACCTTC
CASSLTPGTGVGYTF
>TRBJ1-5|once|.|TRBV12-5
TGTGCTAGTGGAACGACAGAAGATAGCAATCAGCCCCAGCATTTT
CASGTTEDSNQPQHF
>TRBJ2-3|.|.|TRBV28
TGTGCCAGCAGTCCGACGGGACTTAGCACAGATACGCAGTATTTT
CASSPTGLSTDTQYF
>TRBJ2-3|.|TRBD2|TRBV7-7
TGTGCTAGCAGCAAAGGGACTAGCGGCGGTATAGATACGCAGTATTTT
CASSKGTSGGIDTQYF
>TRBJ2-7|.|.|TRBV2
TGTGCCAGCAGTGAAGACCGAGGCCTTATACTCGCCTACGAGCAGTACTTC
CASSEDRGLILAYEQYF
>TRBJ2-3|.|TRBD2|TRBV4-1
TGCGCCAGCAGCCAGTGGTTTGCGAGACTAGCGGGCGAGCTCGACACAGATACGCAGTATTTT
CASSQWFARLAGELDTDTQYF
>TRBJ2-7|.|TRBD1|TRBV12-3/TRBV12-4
TGTGCCAGCAGTTCAGCCGGGACAGGGACCTACGAGCAGTACTTC
CASSSAGTGTYEQYF
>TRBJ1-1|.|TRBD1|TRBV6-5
TGTGCCAGCAGTCCCGACAGGGTTTCGCCTGAAGCTTTCTTT
CASSPDRVSPEAFF
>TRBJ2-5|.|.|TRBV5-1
TGCGCCAGCAGCCAGCAGTCGGGAGCAGGGGAGACCCAGTACTTC
CASSQQSGAGETQYF
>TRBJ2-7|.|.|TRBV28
TGTGCCAGCAACCCCCGGATAGAGGAAGACTCCTACGAGCAGTACTTC
CASNPRIEEDSYEQYF
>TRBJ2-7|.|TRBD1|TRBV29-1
TGCAGCGTTGGACAGGGCGGCTACGAGCAGTACTTC
CSVGQGGYEQYF
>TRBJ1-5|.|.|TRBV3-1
TGTGCCAGCAGCCTTGGGACATATCTAGATCAGCCCCAGCATTTT
CASSLGTYLDQPQHF
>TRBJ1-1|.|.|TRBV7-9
TGTGCCAGCAGCTTAATGGCAGGCCCGAACACTGAAGCTTTCTTT
CASSLMAGPNTEAFF